Listed below are T cell receptor beta chains from one sample, sequenced in a study of T cells in Graves' hyperthyroidism and ophthalmopathy. TCRdb re-called the multiplex PCR reads with MiXCR, one entry per CDR3 protein. The sample yields around 420,000 distinct CDR3 sequences, 15% to 17% seen once. Specimen: blood. Receptors originate from a woman younger than 35 with Graves' hyperthyroidism. Each CDR3 is given with its conserved first and last residue. Each record gives: J gene, clone size, D gene, V gene, CDR3 protein, CDR3 DNA. D genes are given only for firm matches. Clone size is given for some rows only: seen once, a few or many times, or a class if the clone is expanded.

TRBJ2-1 | . | TRBD1 | TRBV5-8 | CASSWTGRSYNEQFF | TGTGCCAGCAGCTGGACAGGGAGGTCCTACAATGAGCAGTTCTTC
TRBJ2-1 | many | TRBD2 | TRBV3-1 | CASSRRLAGYSYNEQFF | TGTGCCAGCAGCCGTCGACTAGCAGGTTACTCCTACAATGAGCAGTTCTTC
TRBJ1-2 | . | . | TRBV4-1 | CASRPQGFYGYTF | TGCGCCAGTAGGCCACAGGGATTCTATGGCTACACCTTC
TRBJ1-6 | once | . | TRBV19 | CASSITGTSYNSPHHF | TGTGCCAGTAGTATAACCGGGACCTCCTATAATTCACCCCACCACTTT
TRBJ1-5 | many | . | TRBV20-1 | CSARDTTRGQPQHF | TGCAGTGCTAGAGATACTACGCGGGGTCAGCCCCAGCATTTT
TRBJ1-2 | . | . | TRBV29-1 | CSVESTYGYTF | TGCAGCGTTGAGTCTACCTATGGCTACACCTTC
TRBJ1-2 | many | . | TRBV2 | CASSVSIIYGYTF | TGTGCCAGCAGTGTATCGATAATCTATGGCTACACCTTC
TRBJ2-1 | . | . | TRBV27 | CASSLSGVGNEQFF | TGTGCCAGCAGTTTATCCGGGGTGGGGAATGAGCAGTTCTTC
TRBJ2-5 | few | . | TRBV29-1 | CSVEAAGKETQYF | TGCAGCGTTGAAGCGGCAGGGAAAGAGACCCAGTACTTC
TRBJ2-3 | many | TRBD1 | TRBV12-5 | CASGAGTGGTDTQYF | TGTGCTAGTGGAGCCGGGACAGGGGGCACAGATACGCAGTATTTT
TRBJ1-1 | many | . | TRBV11-3 | CASSLVSEGSEAFF | TGTGCCAGCAGCTTAGTATCAGAAGGAAGTGAAGCTTTCTTT
TRBJ1-5 | many | . | TRBV30 | CAWSEPGDNQPQHF | TGTGCCTGGAGTGAGCCGGGAGATAATCAGCCCCAGCATTTT
TRBJ2-5 | few | . | TRBV7-9 | CASSTDRQGTQYF | TGTGCCAGCAGCACGGACCGTCAAGGGACCCAGTACTTC
TRBJ1-2 | few | . | TRBV7-2 | CASSPRTAYGYTF | TGTGCCAGCAGCCCTCGCACGGCCTATGGCTACACCTTC
TRBJ1-6 | few | TRBD1 | TRBV19 | CASSRNRGGSSYNSPLHF | TGTGCCAGTAGTCGTAACAGGGGTGGATCGTCCTATAATTCACCCCTCCACTTT
TRBJ2-5 | many | . | TRBV28 | CATSSATDQETQYF | TGTGCCACCAGCAGTGCGACAGATCAAGAGACCCAGTACTTC
TRBJ1-2 | . | . | TRBV6-5 | CASSYGLRGTYGYTF | TGTGCCAGCAGTTACGGGCTCAGGGGTACCTATGGCTACACCTTC
TRBJ2-7 | many | . | TRBV3-1 | CASSPDSGLSSYEQYF | TGTGCCAGCAGCCCAGATAGCGGATTAAGCTCCTACGAGCAGTACTTC
TRBJ1-3 | many | . | TRBV20-1 | CSVRAGQADTIYF | TGCAGTGTAAGAGCAGGACAAGCGGACACCATATATTTT
TRBJ2-1 | . | TRBD2 | TRBV29-1 | CSVSGLAFDEQFF | TGCAGCGTTTCGGGACTAGCTTTCGATGAGCAGTTCTTC
TRBJ2-3 | few | TRBD2 | TRBV20-1 | CSVRGLGLDTQYF | TGCAGTGTAAGAGGACTAGGGCTAGATACGCAGTATTTT
TRBJ2-3 | few | . | TRBV30 | CAWSSELGVTDTQYF | TGTGCCTGGAGTTCCGAGCTCGGGGTCACAGATACGCAGTATTTT
TRBJ2-1 | many | TRBD1 | TRBV29-1 | CSVDRGQGANEQFF | TGCAGCGTCGATCGGGGACAGGGGGCTAATGAGCAGTTCTTC
TRBJ1-2 | few | TRBD1 | TRBV7-8 | CASSLERTGTYGYTF | TGTGCCAGCAGCCTGGAGAGGACAGGGACCTATGGCTACACCTTC
TRBJ2-1 | many | . | TRBV12-3/TRBV12-4 | CASSRYYNEQFF | TGTGCCAGCAGCCGCTACTACAATGAGCAGTTCTTC
TRBJ2-3 | few | TRBD2 | TRBV30 | CAWSRLAGTDTQYF | TGTGCCTGGAGCCGACTAGCGGGCACAGATACGCAGTATTTT
TRBJ1-5 | few | . | TRBV6-6 | CASSYSGPDQPQHF | TGTGCCAGCAGTTACTCGGGGCCCGATCAGCCCCAGCATTTT
TRBJ1-1 | . | . | TRBV7-6 | CASSLAGRGGDGGTEAFF | TGTGCCAGCAGCTTAGCTGGCCGGGGGGGGGACGGCGGCACTGAAGCTTTCTTT
TRBJ2-1 | many | TRBD2 | TRBV27 | CASSWGGLAYNEQFF | TGTGCCAGCAGTTGGGGGGGACTAGCCTACAATGAGCAGTTCTTC
TRBJ2-7 | . | . | TRBV6-1 | CASSGTEIYEQYF | TGTGCCAGCAGTGGAACAGAGATCTACGAGCAGTACTTC
TRBJ2-3 | many | . | TRBV7-2 | CASSLRDRDTDTQYF | TGTGCCAGCAGCCTACGGGACCGAGACACAGATACGCAGTATTTT
TRBJ1-3 | many | . | TRBV20-1 | CSARLVAGNTIYF | TGCAGTGCTAGACTAGTAGCTGGAAACACCATATATTTT
TRBJ1-1 | . | . | TRBV7-9 | CASRNTQGPEIWRENTEAFF | TGTGCCAGCAGGAACACGCAGGGGCCGGAAATTTGGAGGGAGAACACTGAAGCTTTCTTT
TRBJ2-1 | . | . | TRBV24-1 | CATSGLGRHGNEQFF | TGTGCCACCAGTGGTCTAGGGCGACATGGCAATGAGCAGTTCTTC
TRBJ2-1 | few | TRBD1 | TRBV5-4 | CASSWGTGNNGQFF | TGTGCCAGCAGCTGGGGGACAGGAAACAATGGGCAGTTCTTC
TRBJ1-6 | many | . | TRBV11-2 | CASSLAQGLYNSPLHF | TGTGCCAGCAGCTTAGCACAGGGACTATATAATTCACCCCTCCACTTT
TRBJ2-1 | many | . | TRBV6-2/TRBV6-3 | CASVRAKRGEQFF | TGTGCCAGCGTCCGGGCTAAGAGGGGTGAGCAGTTCTTC
TRBJ2-7 | many | TRBD2 | TRBV9 | CASSQSGTSATYFREQYF | TGTGCCAGCAGCCAATCCGGAACTAGCGCGACCTACTTCCGCGAGCAGTACTTC
TRBJ2-2 | many | . | TRBV2 | CASTVDNPKNTGELFF | TGTGCCAGCACCGTTGACAACCCCAAGAACACCGGGGAGCTGTTTTTT
TRBJ2-1 | . | . | TRBV2 | CASIEGSSYNEQFF | TGTGCCAGCATTGAGGGGAGCTCCTACAATGAGCAGTTCTTC
TRBJ2-5 | few | TRBD2 | TRBV5-1 | CASSGALAGGLETQYF | TGCGCCAGCTCGGGAGCCCTAGCGGGAGGTTTAGAGACCCAGTACTTC
TRBJ2-1 | many | . | TRBV5-1 | CASSLSLGNNEQFF | TGCGCCAGCAGCTTAAGCTTAGGTAACAATGAGCAGTTCTTC
TRBJ1-3 | many | . | TRBV7-3 | CASNRQDYSGNTIYF | TGTGCCAGCAACCGACAGGATTACTCTGGAAACACCATATATTTT
TRBJ2-3 | many | . | TRBV24-1 | CATSAGDADTQYF | TGTGCCACCAGTGCGGGAGACGCAGATACGCAGTATTTT
TRBJ1-4 | many | . | TRBV12-3/TRBV12-4 | CASTPGQTNEKLFF | TGTGCCAGCACCCCGGGACAAACTAATGAAAAACTGTTTTTT